What follows are 8 T cell receptor beta chains derived from one specimen sequenced in a study of esophageal squamous cell carcinoma under preoperative chemotherapy. Time point meaning: after preoperative PTX-NDP chemotherapy. TCRdb independently ran MiXCR on the PCR reads; one entry per CDR3 protein. In the table there are around 30,000 distinct CDR3 sequences, about half of which are singletons. Sampling was performed from a patient given preoperative chemotherapy. The receptors were sampled from a human donor with esophageal squamous cell carcinoma. The donor label of this sample is uncertain.

This chain uses TRBV12-3 or TRBV12-4 with TRBJ2-5; D remains unclear. Matching the DNA end better, TRBJ2-1 makes the J call doubtful. The CDR3 runs 15 residues. The CDR3 protein is CASSLRAELETEQFF. The DNA for the CDR3 is TGTGCCAGCAGTTTACGGGCGGAGTTGGAAACCGAGCAGTTCTTC.

A remark on this clonotype: Sequence at one end of the junction differs from germline and may be a read error. The CDR3 reads CARSLGLGGTDTQYF. The CDR3 nucleotides read TGTGCCCGCAGTTTGGGACTAGGGGGCACAGATACGCAGTATTTC. This chain links TRBV27 with TRBJ2-3, with D possibly matching TRBD2 (8 bases). Germline loops: CDR1 MNHEY, CDR2 SMNVEV (reference sequence). The length of the CDR3 is 15 residues.

The rearrangement joins TRBV12-3 or TRBV12-4 to TRBJ2-2; TRBD2 might be the D (6 bases). Near its end, the DNA agrees better with TRBJ2-3, so the J call may be wrong. The CDR3 is 15 amino acids. The CDR3 here is CASSFTRGNTGEQYF. CDR3 coding DNA: TGTGCCAGCAGTTTTACCCGGGGGAACACCGGTGAGCAGTATTTT.

This clonotype has at least ten counts. This may stem from a read error, because a much larger clone lies one nucleotide away. V gene TRBV7-2 combines with J gene TRBJ2-1, with D perhaps matching TRBD1 (6 bases). This CDR3 is built from 14 residues. CDR1 SGHTA and CDR2 FQGNSA come from the germline V gene. With 7 bases removed from V and 10 bases from J, the gap between germline ends came to 20 bases. DNA for the CDR3: TGTGCCAGCAACTCAGACAGGACATCCTACGAGCAGTTCTTC. Its translation: CASNSDRTSYEQFF.

V is TRBV12-3 or TRBV12-4 and J is TRBJ2-1; D call uncertain. This CDR3 contains 13 residues. Trimming removed 6 bases at V and 4 bases at J, with 10 bases between. CDR3 protein: CASSLRRYNEQFF. Written as DNA, the CDR3 is TGTGCCAGCAGCCTACGTCGGTACAATGAGCAGTTCTTC.

A word on this clonotype: At one of its ends the junction is not consistent with the germline gene, which may arise from a read error. The genes are TRBV7-9 and TRBJ2-2; TRBD2 is a possible D gene (5 bases). In germline, CDR1 is SEHNR, CDR2 FQNEAQ (reference sequence). This CDR3 spans 15 amino acids. The CDR3 DNA reads TGTGCCAGCAGCCTCCCCACTCCGAGCACCGGGAAGCTGTATTTT. Translating it yields CASSLPTPSTGKLYF.

This clonotype was recorded many times. The chain links TRBV25-1 to TRBJ2-5; D perhaps matches TRBD1 (5 bases). This CDR3 is 15 amino acids long. Per germline, CDR1 MGHDK and CDR2 SYGVNS. The V end lost 3 bases, the J end lost 3 bases, and 14 bases lay between the germline ends. CDR3 residues: CASSEKGAPKETQYF. Here the CDR3 DNA reads TGTGCCAGCAGTGAGAAAGGGGCCCCGAAAGAGACCCAGTACTTC.

This clonotype turned up a few times. This sequence joins TRBV27 and TRBJ1-2; D not resolved. The length of the CDR3 is 13 residues. Germline CDR1 and CDR2: MNHEY and SMNVEV (reference sequence). The germline V and J ends were trimmed by 7 bases and 5 bases, with 14 bases remaining between them. The CDR3 sequence: CASKTTDGYGYTF. CDR3 in DNA: TGTGCCAGCAAAACCACTGATGGGTATGGCTACACCTTC.